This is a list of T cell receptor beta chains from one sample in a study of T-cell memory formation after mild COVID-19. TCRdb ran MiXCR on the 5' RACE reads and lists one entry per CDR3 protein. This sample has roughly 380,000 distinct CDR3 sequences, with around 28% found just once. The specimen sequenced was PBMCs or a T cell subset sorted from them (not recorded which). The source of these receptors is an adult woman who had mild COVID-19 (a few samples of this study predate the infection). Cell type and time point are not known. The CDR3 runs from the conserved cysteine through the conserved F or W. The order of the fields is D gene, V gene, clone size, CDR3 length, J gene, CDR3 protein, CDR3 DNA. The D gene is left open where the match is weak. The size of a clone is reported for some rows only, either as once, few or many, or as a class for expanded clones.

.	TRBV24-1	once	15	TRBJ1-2	CATSDSASANYGYTF	TGTGCCACCAGTGATTCGGCCAGCGCGAACTATGGCTACACCTTC
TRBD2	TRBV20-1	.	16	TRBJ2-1	CSATVLGLATHNEQFF	TGCAGTGCTACAGTATTGGGACTAGCCACCCACAATGAGCAGTTCTTC
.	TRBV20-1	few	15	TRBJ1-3	CSAIDSRRRRNTIYF	TGCAGTGCTATCGATAGCCGGAGAAGGAGAAACACCATATATTTT
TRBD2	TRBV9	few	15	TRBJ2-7	CASSVGDGRKGEQYF	TGTGCCAGCAGCGTAGGGGACGGGAGGAAGGGCGAGCAGTACTTC
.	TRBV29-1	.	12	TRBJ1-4	CSAGRSGEKLFF	TGCAGCGCGGGCAGGTCTGGCGAAAAACTGTTTTTT
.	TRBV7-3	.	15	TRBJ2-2	CASSLNSGNTGELFF	TGTGCCAGCAGCTTAAATAGCGGGAACACCGGGGAGCTGTTTTTT
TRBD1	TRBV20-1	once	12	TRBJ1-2	CSAPRDRGGYTF	TGCAGTGCACCCAGGGACAGGGGAGGCTACACCTTC
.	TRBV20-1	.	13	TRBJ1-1	CSALAGGGTEAFF	TGCAGTGCCCTCGCCGGGGGGGGCACTGAAGCTTTCTTT
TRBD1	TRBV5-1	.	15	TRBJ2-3	CASRFGTGSTDTQYF	TGCGCCAGCAGATTTGGGACAGGGAGCACAGATACGCAGTATTTT
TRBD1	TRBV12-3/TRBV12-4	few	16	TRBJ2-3	CASSWGQRKSTDTQYF	TGTGCCAGCAGTTGGGGACAGCGGAAGAGCACAGATACGCAGTATTTT
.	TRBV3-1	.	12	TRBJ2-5	CASSQGGTAQYF	TGTGCCAGCAGCCAAGGGGGCACGGCCCAGTACTTC
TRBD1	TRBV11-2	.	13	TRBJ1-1	CASGTDMNTEAFF	TGTGCCAGCGGGACAGACATGAACACTGAAGCTTTCTTT
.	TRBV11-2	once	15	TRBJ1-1	CASSLARGQTAEAFF	TGTGCCAGCAGCTTAGCCCGGGGGCAGACCGCTGAAGCTTTCTTT
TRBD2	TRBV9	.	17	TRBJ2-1	CASSVQTLAGLYNEQFF	TGTGCCAGCAGCGTCCAGACCCTAGCGGGACTCTACAATGAGCAGTTCTTC
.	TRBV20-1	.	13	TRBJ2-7	CSAHSGRTYEQYF	TGCAGTGCTCACTCCGGGCGTACCTACGAGCAGTACTTC
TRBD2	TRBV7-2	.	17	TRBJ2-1	CASKREFGVGVDNEQFF	TGTGCCAGTAAGCGGGAGTTCGGTGTGGGTGTTGACAATGAGCAGTTCTTC
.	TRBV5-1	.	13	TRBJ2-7	CASSLARDYEQYF	TGCGCCAGCAGCTTGGCACGGGACTACGAGCAGTACTTC
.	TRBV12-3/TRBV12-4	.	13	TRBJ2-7	CASNAGGGYEQYF	TGTGCCAGCAACGCAGGGGGAGGCTACGAGCAGTACTTC
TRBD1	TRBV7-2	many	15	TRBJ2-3	CASSFTGVSTDTQYF	TGTGCCAGCAGCTTCACAGGGGTTAGCACAGATACGCAGTATTTT
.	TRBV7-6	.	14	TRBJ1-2	CASSLGEQDRGYTF	TGTGCCAGCAGCTTAGGGGAGCAGGATCGTGGCTACACCTTC
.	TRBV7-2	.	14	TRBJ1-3	CASSFKMGGNTIYF	TGTGCCAGCAGCTTCAAGATGGGGGGAAACACCATATATTTT
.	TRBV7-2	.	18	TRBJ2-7	CASSLDGTRILVDYEQYF	TGTGCCAGCAGCTTGGACGGAACACGGATCCTGGTGGATTACGAGCAGTACTTC
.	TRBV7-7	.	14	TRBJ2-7	CASSLGSGIGEQYF	TGTGCCAGCAGCTTAGGGTCGGGGATCGGCGAGCAGTACTTC
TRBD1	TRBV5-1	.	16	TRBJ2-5	CASSFLTGGLEETQYF	TGCGCCAGCAGCTTCCTGACAGGGGGCTTAGAAGAGACCCAGTACTTC
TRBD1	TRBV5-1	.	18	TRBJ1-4	CASSLSPGTGGLNEKLFF	TGCGCCAGCAGCTTAAGTCCCGGGACAGGGGGGCTCAATGAAAAACTGTTTTTT
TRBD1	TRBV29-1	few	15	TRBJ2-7	CSVLPGQVNSYEQYF	TGCAGCGTTCTTCCTGGACAGGTAAACTCCTACGAGCAGTACTTC
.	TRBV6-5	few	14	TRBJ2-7	CASSYDRAGSEQYF	TGTGCCAGCAGTTATGACAGAGCTGGGAGCGAGCAGTACTTC
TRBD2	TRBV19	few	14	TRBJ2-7	CASSIAGGSYEQYF	TGTGCCAGTAGTATAGCTGGCGGGAGCTACGAGCAGTACTTC
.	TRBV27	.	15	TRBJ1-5	CASRVGGYSNQPQHF	TGTGCCAGCAGGGTCGGGGGTTATAGCAATCAGCCCCAGCATTTT
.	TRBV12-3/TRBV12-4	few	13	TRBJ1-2	CASSPGPSYGYTF	TGTGCCAGCAGCCCGGGACCGAGCTATGGCTACACCTTC
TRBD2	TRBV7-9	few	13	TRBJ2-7	CASSPTSVYEQYF	TGTGCCAGCAGCCCGACTAGCGTCTACGAGCAGTACTTC
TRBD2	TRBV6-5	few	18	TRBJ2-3	CASSYRFGLAGRTDTQYF	TGTGCCAGCAGTTACAGATTCGGGCTAGCGGGCCGCACAGATACGCAGTATTTT
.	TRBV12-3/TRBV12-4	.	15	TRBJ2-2	CASRSWEKNTGELFF	TGTGCCAGCAGGTCTTGGGAGAAGAACACCGGGGAGCTGTTTTTT
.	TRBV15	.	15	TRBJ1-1	CATSRDYAANTEAFF	TGTGCCACCAGCAGAGATTACGCAGCGAACACTGAAGCTTTCTTT
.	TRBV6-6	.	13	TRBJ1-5	CASSYGRQQPQHF	TGTGCCAGCAGTTACGGTCGACAGCAGCCCCAGCATTTT
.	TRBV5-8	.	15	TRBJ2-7	CASGGWDPYSYEQYF	TGTGCCAGCGGCGGGTGGGACCCCTACTCCTACGAGCAGTACTTC
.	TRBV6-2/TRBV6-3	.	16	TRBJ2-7	CASSFGGTRLVYEQYF	TGTGCCAGCAGTTTCGGGGGAACCCGCTTGGTCTACGAGCAGTACTTC
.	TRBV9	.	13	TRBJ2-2	CASSVESTGELFF	TGTGCCAGCAGCGTAGAGAGCACCGGGGAGCTGTTTTTT
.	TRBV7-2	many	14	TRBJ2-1	CASSLTGPDNEQFF	TGTGCCAGCAGCCTGACAGGCCCAGACAATGAGCAGTTCTTC
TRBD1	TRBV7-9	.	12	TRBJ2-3	CASKGGRDTQYF	TGTGCCAGCAAAGGGGGCAGAGATACGCAGTATTTT
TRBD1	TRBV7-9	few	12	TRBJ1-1	CASTMTGGEAFF	TGTGCCAGCACCATGACAGGGGGCGAAGCTTTCTTT
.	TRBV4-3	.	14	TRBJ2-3	CASSRWVDTDTQYF	TGCGCCAGCAGCCGCTGGGTGGACACAGATACGCAGTATTTT
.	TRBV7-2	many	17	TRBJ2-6	CASSLVGSYSGANVLTF	TGTGCCAGCAGCTTAGTTGGCAGTTACTCTGGGGCCAACGTCCTGACTTTC
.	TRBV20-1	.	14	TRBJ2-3	CSDSLGRSTDTQYF	TGCAGTGATAGTCTGGGTAGAAGCACAGATACGCAGTATTTT
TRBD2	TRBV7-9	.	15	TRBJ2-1	CASSLGQREGNEQFF	TGTGCCAGCAGCTTGGGCCAGCGGGAGGGCAATGAGCAGTTCTTC
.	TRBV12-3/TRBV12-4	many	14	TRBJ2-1	CASSLSSRWNEQFF	TGTGCCAGCAGTTTGTCGAGTCGGTGGAATGAGCAGTTCTTC